The clone carrying this T cell receptor (beta chain) has a count of ten or more. This record comes from a study of T cells in Graves' hyperthyroidism and ophthalmopathy. CDR1 is SGHRS and CDR2 is YFSETQ in the germline V gene. The length of the CDR3 is 15 residues. Germline trimming cut 4 bases from V and 0 bases from J; bases unmatched to any gene: 4. Researchers took RNA transcripts and amplified the TCR beta CDR3 regions from them. TCR CDR3 regions were first amplified by RT-PCR with HTBI primers. TCRdb itself ran the multiplex PCR reads through MiXCR, one entry per CDR3 protein. The table includes fewer than 800,000 distinct CDR3 sequences, about a sixth detected once.

The clonotype originates from a young man with Graves' hyperthyroidism. The sequencing input was blood. The gene calls are TRBV5-1 and TRBJ2-1; 7 nucleotides line up with TRBD1. The CDR3, as DNA: TGCGCCAGCAGCCAGAGGACAGGCTCCTACAATGAGCAGTTCTTC. Protein sequence: CASSQRTGSYNEQFF.